This record looks at one T cell receptor beta chain sequence and its context. The antigen remains undetermined. The study enrolled patients aged 18 to 65 with newly diagnosed hyperthyroidism of under 2 months' duration. The PBMCs studied were ones that came from 8.5 to 10 ml fresh peripheral blood. These data belong to a study of T cells in Graves' hyperthyroidism and ophthalmopathy. Researchers took RNA transcripts and amplified the TCR beta CDR3 regions from them. The HTBI primer set served for first-round RT-PCR of the TCR CDR3. TCRdb used MiXCR to reprocess the multiplex PCR reads, holding one entry per CDR3 protein. This sample has about 720,000 distinct CDR3 sequences, with about a sixth found just once. Trimming removed 8 bases at V and 8 bases at J, with 9 bases between. Germline V lookup: CDR1 SNHLY, CDR2 FYNNEI. CDR3 size: 11 residues. Points from the study as a whole: By a 13 V-J model, ophthalmopathy was set apart from stable hyperthyroidism.

The rearrangement joins TRBV2 to TRBJ1-4; D gene ambiguous. The TCR comes from a man between 18 and 35 years old with Graves' hyperthyroidism. Source material: blood. Here the CDR3 DNA reads TGTGCCAGCTGGGCGGGGGAAAAACTGTTTTTT. Its protein product is CASWAGEKLFF.